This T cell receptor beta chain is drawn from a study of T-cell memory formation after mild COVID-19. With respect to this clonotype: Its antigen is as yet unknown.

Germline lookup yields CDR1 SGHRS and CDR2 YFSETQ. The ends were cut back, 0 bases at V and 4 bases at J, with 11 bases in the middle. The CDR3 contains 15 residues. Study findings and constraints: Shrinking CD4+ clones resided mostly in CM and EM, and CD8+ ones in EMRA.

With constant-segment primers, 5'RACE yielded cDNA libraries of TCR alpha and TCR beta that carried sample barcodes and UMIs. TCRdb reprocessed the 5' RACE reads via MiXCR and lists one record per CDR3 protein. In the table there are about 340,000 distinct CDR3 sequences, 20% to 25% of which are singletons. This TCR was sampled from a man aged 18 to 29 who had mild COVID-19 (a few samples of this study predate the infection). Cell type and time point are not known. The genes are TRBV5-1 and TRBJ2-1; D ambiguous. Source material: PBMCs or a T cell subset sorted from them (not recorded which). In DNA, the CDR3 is TGCGCCAGCAGCTTGGTCTCTGGGGAATACAATGAGCAGTTCTTC. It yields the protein CASSLVSGEYNEQFF.